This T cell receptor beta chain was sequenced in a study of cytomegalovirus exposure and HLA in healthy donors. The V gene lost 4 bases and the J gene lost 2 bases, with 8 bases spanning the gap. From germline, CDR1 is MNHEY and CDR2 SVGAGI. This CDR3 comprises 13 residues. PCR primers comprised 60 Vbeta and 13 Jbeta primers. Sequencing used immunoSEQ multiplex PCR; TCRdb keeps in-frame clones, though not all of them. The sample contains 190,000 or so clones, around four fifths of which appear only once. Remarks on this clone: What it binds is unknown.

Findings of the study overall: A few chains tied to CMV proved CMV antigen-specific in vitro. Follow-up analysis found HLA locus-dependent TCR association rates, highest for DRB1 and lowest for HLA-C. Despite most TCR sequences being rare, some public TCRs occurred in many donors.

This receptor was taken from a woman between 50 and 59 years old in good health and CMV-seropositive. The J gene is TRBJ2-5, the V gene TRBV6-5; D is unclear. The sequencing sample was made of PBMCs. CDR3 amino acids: CASSSAGQETQYF. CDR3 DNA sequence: TGTGCCAGCAGTTCGGCAGGTCAAGAGACCCAGTACTTC.